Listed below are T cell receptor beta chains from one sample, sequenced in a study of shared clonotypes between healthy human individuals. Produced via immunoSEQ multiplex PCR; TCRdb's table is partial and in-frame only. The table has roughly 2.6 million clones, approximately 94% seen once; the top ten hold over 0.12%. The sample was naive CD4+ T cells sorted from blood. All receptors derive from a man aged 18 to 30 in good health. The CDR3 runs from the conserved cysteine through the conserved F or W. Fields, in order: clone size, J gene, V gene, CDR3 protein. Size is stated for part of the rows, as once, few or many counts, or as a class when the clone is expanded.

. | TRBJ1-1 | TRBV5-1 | CASSSIQGSTEAFF
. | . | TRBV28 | CASSLAVAGVYEQYF
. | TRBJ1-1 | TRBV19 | CASSNFPLNTEAFF
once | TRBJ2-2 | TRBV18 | CASSPPSSLANTGELFF
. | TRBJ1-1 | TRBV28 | CASPGQGGVNTEAFF
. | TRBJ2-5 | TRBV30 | CAWSGQETQYF
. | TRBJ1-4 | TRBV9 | CASSVSFKGPATNEKLFF
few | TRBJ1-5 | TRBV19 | CASSIDRDQPQHF
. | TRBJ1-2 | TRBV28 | CASSAGTANYGYTF
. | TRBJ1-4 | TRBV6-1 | CASSGDKREKLFF
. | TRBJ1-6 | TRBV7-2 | CASSVLPGGSPLHF
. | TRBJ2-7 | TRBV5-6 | CASSSGSYEQYF
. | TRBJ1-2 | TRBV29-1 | CSVSGQQYGYTF
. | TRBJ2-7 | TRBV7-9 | CASTGTSVSYEQYF
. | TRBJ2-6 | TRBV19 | CASSGQGSSGANVLTF
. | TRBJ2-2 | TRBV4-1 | CASSRQGIDTGELFF
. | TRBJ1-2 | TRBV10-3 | CAISPTENYGYTF
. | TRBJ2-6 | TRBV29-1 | CSVESPNGAGVFGANVLTF
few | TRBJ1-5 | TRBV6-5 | CASSRGGKSNQPQHF
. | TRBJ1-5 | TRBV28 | CASSSSQGRNQPQHF
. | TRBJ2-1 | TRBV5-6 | CASSLEGGWYGSFF
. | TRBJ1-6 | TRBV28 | CASSYLGTGGNSPLHF
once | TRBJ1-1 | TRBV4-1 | CASSQAASGGVGNTEAFF
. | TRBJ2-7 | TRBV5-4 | CASSHGQGIEQYF
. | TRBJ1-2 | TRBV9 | CASSGLGQGNNYGYTF
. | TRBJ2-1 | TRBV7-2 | CASSLGPAKKQFF
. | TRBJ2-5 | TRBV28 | CASSPSGGGFETQYF
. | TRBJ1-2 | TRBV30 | CAWSPVHGYTF
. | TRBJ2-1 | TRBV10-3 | CAISQGLDNEQFF
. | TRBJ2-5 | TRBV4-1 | CASSQQLLANQETQYF
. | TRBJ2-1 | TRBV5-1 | CASSLIASGRNEQFF
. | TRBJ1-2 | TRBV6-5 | CASSYGPINYGYTF
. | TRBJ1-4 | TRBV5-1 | CASSAEGLENEKLFF
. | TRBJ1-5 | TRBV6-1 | CASSEAIDGLGPQHF
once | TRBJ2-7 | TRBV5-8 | CASSTSGGIRYEQYF
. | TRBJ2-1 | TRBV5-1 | CASSSTSGLYNEQFF
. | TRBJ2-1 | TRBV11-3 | CASSLRGGGYNEQFF
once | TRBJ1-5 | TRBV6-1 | CASSALSRSNQPQHF
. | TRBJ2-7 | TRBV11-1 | CASSPRDRGSYEQYF
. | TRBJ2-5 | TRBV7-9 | CASSFGGSGKEETQYF
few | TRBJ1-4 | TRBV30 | CAWSMGEKLFF
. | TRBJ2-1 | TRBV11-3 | CASSLGGGGTYNEQFF